This TCR beta chain was identified during a study of cytomegalovirus exposure and HLA in healthy donors. Concerning this clone itself: Its target is unknown.

Study-wide results and limits: There were a few CMV-associated chains whose specificity for CMV antigens was confirmed in vitro. A subsequent analysis found that TCR clusters from the first cohort also tended to co-occur in the 90 to 150 validation repertoires, with about 93% of cluster scores above 0.

Some clones are missing from TCRdb's copy, which holds only in-frame ones; the method was immunoSEQ multiplex PCR. This table has 100,000 to 150,000 clones, 88% appearing once. The CDR3 length is 14 residues. Germline V gives CDR1 SGHDT, CDR2 YYEEEE. Trimming removed 3 bases from V and 9 bases from J; junction bases left unmatched: 6. The V call is TRBV5-6, the J call TRBJ2-1; TRBD1 matches 10 bases. Sequencing was performed on PBMCs. This clonotype originated in a man aged 30 to 45 in good health and CMV-seronegative. CDR3 coding DNA: TGTGCCAGCAGCTGGGACAGGGGAATGGGTGAGCAGTTCTTC. This gives the protein CASSWDRGMGEQFF.